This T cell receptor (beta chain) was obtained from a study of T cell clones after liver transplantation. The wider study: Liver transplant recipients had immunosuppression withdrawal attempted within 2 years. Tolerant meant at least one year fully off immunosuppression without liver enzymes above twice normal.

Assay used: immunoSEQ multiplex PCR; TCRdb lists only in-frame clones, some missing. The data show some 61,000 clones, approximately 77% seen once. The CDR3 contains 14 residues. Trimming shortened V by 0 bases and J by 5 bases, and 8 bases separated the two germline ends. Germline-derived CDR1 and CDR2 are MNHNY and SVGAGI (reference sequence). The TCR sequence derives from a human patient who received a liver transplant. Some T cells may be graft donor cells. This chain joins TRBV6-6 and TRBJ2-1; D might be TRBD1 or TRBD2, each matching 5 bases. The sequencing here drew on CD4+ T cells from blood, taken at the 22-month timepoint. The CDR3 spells CASSYSGVHNEQFF. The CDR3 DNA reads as TGTGCCAGCAGTTACTCGGGGGTCCACAATGAGCAGTTCTTC.